This T cell receptor beta chain is from a study of CD8+ T cells in alopecia areata. Study-level information: Patients in the treated group were given tofacitinib by mouth, 5 to 10 mg twice a day. Scoring treated patients' severity relied on the percentage of scalp area affected.

The treatment here: oral pan-JAK inhibitor, 5-10 mg twice daily. Once RNA had been extracted, it was reverse transcribed into cDNA to act as the sequencing template. Produced via immunoSEQ multiplex PCR; TCRdb's table is partial and in-frame only. The sample records 150,000 to 200,000 clones, approximately 57% being singletons. General study results and limits: Scalp clonality and expanded CD8+ clones among the top 100 were significantly decreased by tofacitinib. With patients, TCR sharing proved less clear than in mice, a difference possibly related to HLA.

V was pared by 3 bases and J by 4 bases, with 13 bases between. The germline V gene has CDR1 MNHEY and CDR2 SMNVEV (reference sequence). The CDR3 length is 15 residues. The table lists this clone with many counts. Its antigen is not known. The sample was CD4+ T cells sorted from blood, taken at week 24, from a patient treated with tofacitinib. The genes are TRBV27 and TRBJ1-5; maybe TRBD1 (5 bases). This sequence originates from a human donor with alopecia areata. DNA of the CDR3: TGTGCCAGCAGTTTCGCCGGGACTCCGAATCAGCCCCAGCATTTT. Protein product: CASSFAGTPNQPQHF.